Below, one T cell receptor (beta chain) is given with its context. It is likely a read error, because the conserved phenylalanine at the end of the CDR3 is missing. No DNA is shown, since the ends of the CDR3 on it are uncertain; the CDR3 is the one TCRdb lists. The study profiled TCR beta VDJ and CDR3 using genomic DNA as template. TCRdb called the reads again in MiXCR, with one record for every CDR3 protein. Altogether just over 400,000 distinct CDR3 sequences are present, about 70% being singletons, with the ten largest covering 4%. The entry originates in a study of CD8+CD57+ T cells in acquired aplastic anemia. The CDR3 extends over 12 residues, inclusive of both ends. CDR1 and CDR2 (germline): SGHTA, FQGNSA.

This TCR was recovered from a human donor in good health, serving as a control. The sequenced material came from sorted CD4+, CD8+, or CD8+CD57+ T cells (not recorded which) from PBMCs. This chain connects TRBV7-2 to TRBJ1-6; TRBD1, the table's D call, was not compared with the DNA. CDR3 protein: CASSYGQTSINY.